One sample yielded the 2 T cell receptor beta chains listed below, sequenced in a study of OX40 agonist ivuxolimab in advanced cancers. TCRdb's table, derived via immunoSEQ multiplex PCR, lists solely in-frame clones and lacks some. The table includes 65,000 to 80,000 clones, approximately 90% detected once. The material sequenced was CD4+ or CD8+ T cells sorted from blood, taken in a trial of the OX40 agonist ivuxolimab. The receptors were sampled from an adult with an advanced solid tumor such as melanoma, head and neck, liver or kidney cancer.

This clone was seen once. J is TRBJ2-3 and V is TRBV10-2, with D unclear. Germline-derived CDR1 and CDR2 are WSHSY and SAAADI. V dropped 5 bases and J dropped 5 bases, with 11 bases sitting between them. The CDR3 runs 13 residues. CDR3 region: CASSLPPLDTQYF. The CDR3 DNA reads as TGCGCCAGCAGTCTTCCCCCCCTAGATACGCAGTATTTT.

The genes are TRBV5-1 and TRBJ2-5, with 7 bases matching TRBD1. Looked up from germline, CDR1 is SGHRS and CDR2 is YFSETQ. The CDR3 runs 14 residues. V lost 8 bases and J lost 0; bases outside the gene matches: 7. The CDR3 protein is CASTGTANQETQYF. CDR3 bases: TGCGCCAGTACCGGGACAGCAAACCAAGAGACCCAGTACTTC.